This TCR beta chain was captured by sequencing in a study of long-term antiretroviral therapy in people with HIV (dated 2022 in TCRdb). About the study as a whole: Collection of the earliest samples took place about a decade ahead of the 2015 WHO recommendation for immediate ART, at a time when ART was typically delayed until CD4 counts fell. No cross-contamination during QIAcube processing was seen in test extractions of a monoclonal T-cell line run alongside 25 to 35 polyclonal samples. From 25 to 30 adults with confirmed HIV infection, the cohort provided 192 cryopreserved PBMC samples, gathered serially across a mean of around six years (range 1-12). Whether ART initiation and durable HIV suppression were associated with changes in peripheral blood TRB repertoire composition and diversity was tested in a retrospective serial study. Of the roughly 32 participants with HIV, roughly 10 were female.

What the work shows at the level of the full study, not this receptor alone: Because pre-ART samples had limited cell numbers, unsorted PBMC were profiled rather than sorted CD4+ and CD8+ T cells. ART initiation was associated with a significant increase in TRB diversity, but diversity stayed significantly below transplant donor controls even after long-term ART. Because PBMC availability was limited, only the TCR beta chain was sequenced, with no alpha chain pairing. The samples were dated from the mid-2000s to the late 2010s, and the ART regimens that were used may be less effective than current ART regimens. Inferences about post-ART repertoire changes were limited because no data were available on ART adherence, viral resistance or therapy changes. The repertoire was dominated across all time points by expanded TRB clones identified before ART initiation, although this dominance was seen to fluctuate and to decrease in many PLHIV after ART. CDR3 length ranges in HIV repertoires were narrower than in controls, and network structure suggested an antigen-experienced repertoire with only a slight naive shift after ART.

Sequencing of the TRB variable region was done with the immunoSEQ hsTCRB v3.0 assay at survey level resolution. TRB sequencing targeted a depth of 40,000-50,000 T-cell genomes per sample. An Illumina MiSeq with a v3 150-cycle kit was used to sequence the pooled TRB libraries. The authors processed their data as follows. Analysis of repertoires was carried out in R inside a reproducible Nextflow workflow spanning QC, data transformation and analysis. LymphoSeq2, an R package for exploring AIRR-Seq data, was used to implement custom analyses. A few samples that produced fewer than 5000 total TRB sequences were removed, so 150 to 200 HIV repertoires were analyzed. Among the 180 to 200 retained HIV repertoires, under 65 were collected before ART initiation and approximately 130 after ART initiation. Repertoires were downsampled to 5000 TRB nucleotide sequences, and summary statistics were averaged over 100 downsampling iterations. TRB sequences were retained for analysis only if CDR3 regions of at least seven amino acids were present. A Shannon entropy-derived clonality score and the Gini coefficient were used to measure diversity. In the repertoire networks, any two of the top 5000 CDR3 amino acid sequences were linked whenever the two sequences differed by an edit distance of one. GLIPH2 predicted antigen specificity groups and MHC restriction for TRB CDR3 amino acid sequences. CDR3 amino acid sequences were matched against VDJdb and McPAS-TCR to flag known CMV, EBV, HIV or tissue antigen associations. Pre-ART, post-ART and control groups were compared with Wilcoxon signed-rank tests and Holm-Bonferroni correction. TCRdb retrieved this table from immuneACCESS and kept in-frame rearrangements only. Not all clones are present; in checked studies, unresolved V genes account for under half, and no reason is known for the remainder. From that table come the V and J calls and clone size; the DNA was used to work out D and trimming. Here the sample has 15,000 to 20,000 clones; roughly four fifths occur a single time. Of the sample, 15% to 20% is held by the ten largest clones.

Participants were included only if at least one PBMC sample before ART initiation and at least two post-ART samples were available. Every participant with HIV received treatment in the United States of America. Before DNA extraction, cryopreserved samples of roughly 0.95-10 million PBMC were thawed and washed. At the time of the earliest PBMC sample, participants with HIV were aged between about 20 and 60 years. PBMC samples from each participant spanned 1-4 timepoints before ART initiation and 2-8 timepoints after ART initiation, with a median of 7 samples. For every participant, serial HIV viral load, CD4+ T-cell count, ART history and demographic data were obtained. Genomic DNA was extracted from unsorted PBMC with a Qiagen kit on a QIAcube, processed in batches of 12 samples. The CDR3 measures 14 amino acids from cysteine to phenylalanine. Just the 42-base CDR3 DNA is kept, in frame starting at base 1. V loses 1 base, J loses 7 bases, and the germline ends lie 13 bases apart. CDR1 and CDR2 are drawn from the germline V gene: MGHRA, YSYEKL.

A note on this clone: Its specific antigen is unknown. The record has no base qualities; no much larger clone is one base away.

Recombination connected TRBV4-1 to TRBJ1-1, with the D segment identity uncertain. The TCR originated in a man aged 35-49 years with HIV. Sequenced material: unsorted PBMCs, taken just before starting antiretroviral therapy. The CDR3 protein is CASSQGRAAYEAFF. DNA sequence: TGCGCCAGCAGCCAAGGGAGGGCCGCCTATGAAGCTTTCTTT.